The 3 T cell receptor beta chains given below trace back to one sample, sequenced in a study of human T cells and chemical hapten exposure. Time point noted: pre-sensitization, week 0. Treatment defined: therapeutic diphenylcyclopropenone sensitization with weekly scalp DPC. TCRdb recomputed calls from the RACE reads with MiXCR, one row per CDR3 protein. The sample carries more than 75,000 distinct CDR3 sequences, 9.6% recorded once. The specimen comprised whole blood, sampled in connection with sensitization to the hapten diphenylcyclopropenone (DPC). The receptors derive from a woman aged 40 to 50 with alopecia areata. Some clones in this sample may be carry-over from other donors' samples.

This clonotype has more than one count but fewer than ten. The V and J genes are TRBV14 and TRBJ1-2, with D uncertain. CDR3 length: 13 amino acids. Trimming removed 1 base at V and 5 bases at J, with 8 bases between. Germline-derived CDR1 and CDR2 are SGHDN and FVKESK. Written as DNA, the CDR3 is TGTGCCAGCAGCCAAGGCACGTCTTATGGCTACACCTTC. It is translated as CASSQGTSYGYTF.

This clonotype appeared many times. The chain joins TRBV7-2 to TRBJ1-5, with 8 positions matching TRBD1. V shed 5 bases and J 9 bases; nucleotides not matched to a gene: 15. The CDR3 sequence is 16 residues long. Germline V gene sequence: CDR1 SGHTA, CDR2 FQGNSA. This CDR3 is CASSTTGTGESGPQHF. The CDR3 DNA reads TGTGCCAGCAGCACAACCGGGACAGGCGAGAGTGGGCCCCAGCATTTT.

In this sample, this clonotype turned up many times. The chain carries TRBV19 and TRBJ1-6; D possibly corresponds to TRBD1 (6 bases). Looked up from germline, CDR1 is LNHDA and CDR2 is SQIVND (reference sequence). CDR3 length: 16 residues. The V end lost 3 bases, the J end lost 9 bases, and 18 bases lay between the germline ends. The CDR3 DNA is TGTGCCAGTAGTATCCCGACAGGTCGCGGGAGTTCACCCCTCCACTTT. This encodes CASSIPTGRGSSPLHF.